These 22 T cell receptor beta chains were sequenced from one sample in a study of identical twins. TCRdb processed the 5' RACE reads anew with MiXCR; each CDR3 protein has one entry. The data hold about 240,000 distinct CDR3 sequences, with over 9.5% observed a single time. Source material: memory T cells sorted from blood. Receptors originate from a man aged 45-60 years in good health.

The J gene is TRBJ2-1, the V gene TRBV19; D ambiguous. V gave up 9 bases and J gave up 10 bases, with 10 bases separating them. This CDR3 has 10 residues. Germline V gene sequence: CDR1 LNHDA, CDR2 SQIVND (reference sequence). CDR3 protein: CASGVGEQFF. Written as DNA, the CDR3 is TGTGCCAGCGGAGTGGGCGAGCAGTTCTTC.

The chain has TRBV18 and TRBJ1-5, with unresolved D. Looked up from germline, CDR1 is KGHSH and CDR2 is LQKENI. Trimming took off 3 bases at V and 8 bases at J, with 8 bases between the two ends. There are 12 residues in the CDR3. The CDR3 nucleotides read TGTGCCAGCTCACCCGGGAAAGAGCCCCAGCATTTT. Residues: CASSPGKEPQHF.

This clonotype was picked up a small number of times. The chain recombines TRBV5-1 with TRBJ2-5; 9 bases agree with TRBD1. V gave up 0 bases and J gave up 6 bases; unmatched junction bases: 6. There are 15 residues in the CDR3. The germline V gene has CDR1 SGHRS and CDR2 YFSETQ. DNA of the CDR3: TGCGCCAGCAGCTTGGACCCGGGACAGGGAAAGACCCAGTACTTC. Its protein product is CASSLDPGQGKTQYF.

This clonotype was counted between two and nine times. The chain recombines TRBV23-1 with TRBJ1-6; maybe TRBD1 (5 bases). TRBV23-1 has ORF status, its function being uncertain. V was clipped by 10 bases and J by 14 bases, with 15 bases between them. The CDR3 spans 11 residues. The CDR3, as DNA: TGCGCCACCCCGACAGTGCAAGCCCTCCACTTT. Protein product: CATPTVQALHF.

This clonotype showed up many times. V and J are TRBV7-2 and TRBJ2-7; 7 bases line up with TRBD1. V gave up 2 bases and J gave up 6 bases; unmatched junction bases: 7. This CDR3 has 14 residues. Germline values: CDR1 SGHTA, CDR2 FQGNSA. CDR3 in amino acids: CASSLKGGLSEQYF. CDR3 nucleotide sequence: TGTGCCAGCAGCTTAAAAGGGGGCTTATCCGAGCAGTACTTC. The whole variable domain, remainder taken from reference TRBV7-2 and TRBJ2-7, is GAGVSQSPSNKVTEKGKDVELRCDPISGHTALYWYRQSLGQGLEFLIYFQGNSAPDKSGLPSDRFSAERTGGSVSTLTIQRTQQEDSAVYLCASSLKGGLSEQYFGPGTRLTVT.

This clonotype has at least ten counts. V usage is TRBV15 and J usage is TRBJ1-1, with 7 bases matching TRBD1. This CDR3 has 16 residues. Germline-derived CDR1 and CDR2 are LNHNV and YYDKDF (reference sequence). V shed 4 bases and J 3 bases; nucleotides not matched to a gene: 11. CDR3 loop: CATSKSPGGWDTEAFF. CDR3 nucleotide sequence: TGTGCCACCAGCAAGAGCCCAGGGGGATGGGACACTGAAGCTTTCTTT.

The V and J genes are TRBV29-1 and TRBJ2-1; D is possibly TRBD1 (6 bases). Per the germline V gene, CDR1 is SQVTM and CDR2 is ANQGSEA. The V end was cut by 8 bases, the J end by 4 bases, with 12 bases between. This CDR3 contains 12 residues. CDR3 nucleotides: TGCAGCCTGTCGACAGGTTACAATGAGCAGTTCTTC. Protein sequence: CSLSTGYNEQFF.

The chain employs TRBV18 and TRBJ2-7, with 11 nucleotides matching TRBD1. V lost 3 bases to trimming and J lost 1 base; unmatched junction nucleotides: 2. CDR3 size: 15 residues. In germline, CDR1 is KGHSH, CDR2 LQKENI. The CDR3, as DNA: TGTGCCAGCTCACCGGGACAGGGGGGATCCTACGAGCAGTACTTC. Its translation is CASSPGQGGSYEQYF.

This clonotype was counted only a few times. J is TRBJ2-2 and V is TRBV11-2, with 7 positions matching TRBD2. Per the germline V gene, CDR1 is SGHAT and CDR2 is FQNNGV. This CDR3 is 18 amino acids long. V dropped 5 bases and J dropped 5; count of bases not matched to a gene: 17. CDR3 protein: CASSLPALRERVTGELFF. DNA for the CDR3: TGTGCCAGCAGCCTGCCCGCTTTGCGGGAGAGGGTAACCGGGGAGCTGTTTTTT.

In this sample, this clonotype turned up many times. This chain links TRBV11-2 with TRBJ1-1; D is undetermined. The CDR3 extends over 14 amino acids. Germline-derived CDR1 and CDR2 are SGHAT and FQNNGV. Trimming removed 5 bases from V and 5 bases from J, with 15 bases in between. The CDR3 sequence is CASSTSWGSTEAFF. The CDR3 nucleotides read TGTGCCAGCAGCACATCCTGGGGTAGTACTGAAGCTTTCTTT.

The V gene is TRBV7-2, the J gene TRBJ2-4; tentatively, D is TRBD1 (6 bases). This CDR3 is built from 13 residues. Trimming cost V 3 bases and J 6 bases, with 9 bases left between them. The germline V gene has CDR1 SGHTA and CDR2 FQGNSA. In nucleotides, the CDR3 is TGTGCCAGCAGCTTTGGACAGTTAAACATTCAGTACTTC. It translates to CASSFGQLNIQYF.

This clonotype was observed a few times. This chain connects TRBV2 to TRBJ1-3, with D hard to call. The V end lost 6 bases, the J end lost 0 bases, and 9 bases lay between the germline ends. CDR1 SNHLY and CDR2 FYNNEI come from the germline V gene. The CDR3 contains 14 residues. In DNA, the CDR3 is TGTGCCAGCAGGAGCAGGAGCTCTGGAAACACCATATATTTT. Its protein is CASRSRSSGNTIYF.

This clonotype was detected a few times. V usage is TRBV6-1 and J usage is TRBJ1-5; D is unclear. This CDR3 has 13 amino acids. From germline, CDR1 is MNHNS and CDR2 SASEGT. V lost 5 bases and J 7 bases, leaving 12 bases between the germline ends. For the CDR3, the DNA is TGTGCCAGCAGTCGTACCGTCTACCAGCCCCAGCATTTT. Its protein is CASSRTVYQPQHF.

This clonotype was seen repeatedly, ten times or more. The genes are TRBV6-5 and TRBJ2-3; D possibly corresponds to TRBD2 (6 bases). The CDR3 consists of 16 residues. CDR1 is MNHEY, CDR2 SVGAGI, per germline. V lost 0 bases and J 3 bases, leaving 13 bases between the germline ends. The DNA for the CDR3 is TGTGCCAGCAGTTACTCGACGGGGGTAAAGACAGATACGCAGTATTTT. This encodes CASSYSTGVKTDTQYF.

At least ten counts were recorded for this clonotype. The chain uses TRBV12-3 or TRBV12-4 and TRBJ1-5; D uncertain. V shed 6 bases and J shed 3 bases, with 15 bases lying between them. This CDR3 comprises 15 residues. CDR3 sequence (DNA): TGTGCCAGCAGGGCGCACGAGGGATCCAATCAGCCCCAGCATTTT. Its translation: CASRAHEGSNQPQHF.

This clonotype was seen repeatedly, ten times or more. The J gene is TRBJ1-4, the V gene TRBV7-9; D not certain. The CDR3 is made up of 14 amino acids. Per the germline V gene, CDR1 is SEHNR and CDR2 is FQNEAQ (reference sequence). Trimming took 3 bases from V and 0 from J, leaving 5 bases between them. This chain's CDR3 is CASSLIATNEKLFF. The CDR3 region has the DNA TGTGCCAGCAGCTTGATTGCAACTAATGAAAAACTGTTTTTT.

The rearrangement joins TRBV7-3 to TRBJ2-1; D assignment may be TRBD1 or TRBD2 (5 bases each). CDR1 SGHTA and CDR2 FQGTGA come from the germline V gene. This CDR3 has 16 residues. Deletions cut 1 base from V and 6 bases from J, with 16 bases between. CDR3 in amino acids: CASSLRGWAVGNEQFF. The CDR3 coding sequence is TGTGCCAGCAGCTTAAGGGGGTGGGCGGTTGGCAATGAGCAGTTCTTC.

This clonotype was observed a few times. This chain uses TRBV30 with TRBJ1-5; tentatively, D is TRBD1 (5 bases). V was pared by 3 bases and J by 3 bases, with 21 bases between. The germline V gene has CDR1 GTSNPN and CDR2 SVGIG (reference sequence). This CDR3 has 17 residues. The CDR3 nucleotides are TGTGCCTGGAGCCGTGACAGAACTTTTGTCCTCAATCAGCCCCAGCATTTT. Translating it yields CAWSRDRTFVLNQPQHF. Based on the CDR3 plus reference TRBV30 and TRBJ1-5, the full variable domain is SQTIHQWPATLVQPVGSPLSLECTVEGTSNPNLYWYRQAAGRGLQLLFYSVGIGQISSEVPQNLSASRPQDRQFILSSKKLLLSDSGFYLCAWSRDRTFVLNQPQHFGDGTRLSIL.

A few counts support this clonotype. The chain joins TRBV11-2 to TRBJ2-2; TRBD1 matches 7 bases. In germline, CDR1 is SGHAT, CDR2 FQNNGV. The CDR3 covers 19 residues. The V segment lost 7 bases and the J segment 1 base; nucleotides outside the gene matches: 18. In DNA, the CDR3 is TGTGCCAGCATCGGACAGGTCGTAACCCCGCGGATGAACACCGGGGAGCTGTTTTTT. Its protein product is CASIGQVVTPRMNTGELFF. The entire variable domain, with the rest obtained from reference TRBV11-2 and TRBJ2-2, is as follows: EAGVAQSPRYKIIEKRQSVAFWCNPISGHATLYWYQQILGQGPKLLIQFQNNGVVDDSQLPKDRFSAERLKGVDSTLKIQPAKLEDSAVYLCASIGQVVTPRMNTGELFFGEGSRLTVL.

The sample holds many counts of this clonotype. The rearrangement uses TRBV2 and TRBJ2-5; no reliable D call. The CDR3 is made up of 12 amino acids. Trimming cost V 7 bases and J 5 bases, with 11 bases left between them. Germline CDR1 SNHLY, CDR2 FYNNEI. As DNA, the CDR3 is TGTGCCAGCAACCTGGGTTCGGAGACCCAGTACTTC. This codes for CASNLGSETQYF.

The gene calls are TRBV5-1 and TRBJ1-2; possibly TRBD1 for D (6 bases). Between the trimmed V and J ends, which lost 3 bases and 5 bases, there was a span of 11 bases. The CDR3 covers 13 residues. Germline CDR1 SGHRS, CDR2 YFSETQ. The CDR3, as DNA: TGCGCCAGCAGCTCGGACAGATCATATGGCTACACCTTC. Amino acid sequence: CASSSDRSYGYTF.

This clonotype was picked up a small number of times. J is TRBJ2-2 and V is TRBV4-3; D perhaps matches TRBD1 (6 bases). Germline lookup yields CDR1 LGHNA and CDR2 YSLEER. This CDR3 is built from 18 residues. V was clipped by 4 bases and J by 2 bases, with 20 bases between them. The CDR3, as DNA: TGCGCCAGCAGCCCAGGGGTTGTAGCAGCGACAAACACCGGGGAGCTGTTTTTT. It specifies CASSPGVVAATNTGELFF.